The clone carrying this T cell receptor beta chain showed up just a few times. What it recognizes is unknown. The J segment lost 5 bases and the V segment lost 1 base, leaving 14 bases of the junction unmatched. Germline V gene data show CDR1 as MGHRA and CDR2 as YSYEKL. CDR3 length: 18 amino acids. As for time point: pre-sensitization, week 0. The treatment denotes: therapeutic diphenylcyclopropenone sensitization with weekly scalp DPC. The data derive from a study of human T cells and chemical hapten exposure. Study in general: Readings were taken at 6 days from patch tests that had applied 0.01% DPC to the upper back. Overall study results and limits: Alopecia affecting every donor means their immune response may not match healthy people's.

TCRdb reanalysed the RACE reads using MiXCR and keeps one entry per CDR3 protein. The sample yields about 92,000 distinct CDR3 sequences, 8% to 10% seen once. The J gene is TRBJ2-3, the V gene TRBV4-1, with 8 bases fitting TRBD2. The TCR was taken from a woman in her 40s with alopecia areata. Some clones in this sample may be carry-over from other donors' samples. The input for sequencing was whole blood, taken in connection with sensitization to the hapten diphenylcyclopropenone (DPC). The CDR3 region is CASSQVGARLRGGDTQYF. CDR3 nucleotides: TGCGCCAGCAGCCAAGTCGGAGCAAGGCTACGGGGGGGAGATACGCAGTATTTT.